Below are 26 T cell receptor beta chains sequenced from a single sample in a study of blood T cell repertoires in COVID-19. The data were produced by immunoSEQ multiplex PCR, yet TCRdb's version contains in-frame clones alone and is incomplete. Of under 300,000 clones in the sample, 80% to 90% were seen once. The sample was peripheral blood. The receptor set was obtained from a woman aged 40 to 50 who had recovered from COVID-19.

The chain recombines TRBV2 with TRBJ1-4; the match to TRBD1 covers 7 bases. V gave up 3 bases and J gave up 5 bases; unmatched junction bases: 6. Looked up from germline, CDR1 is SNHLY and CDR2 is FYNNEI. This CDR3 spans 15 amino acids. The CDR3, as DNA: TGTGCCAGCAGTGATAAGGGACAGTGGAATGAAAAACTGTTTTTT. This sequence encodes CASSDKGQWNEKLFF.

This chain joins TRBV7-2 and TRBJ1-2, with D possibly TRBD1 on 5 matching bases. Germline V gene sequence: CDR1 SGHTA, CDR2 FQGNSA. V lost 5 bases to trimming and J lost 7 bases, with 20 bases between them. The CDR3 sequence is 15 residues long. CDR3: CASSPTGLAGIGYTF. CDR3 in DNA: TGTGCCAGCAGCCCAACGGGACTAGCGGGGATTGGCTACACCTTC.

The chain combines TRBV5-1 with TRBJ1-1, with 8 bases lining up with TRBD1. This CDR3 is 16 amino acids long. Trimming cost V 0 bases and J 0 bases; bases outside gene matches: 4. From germline, CDR1 is SGHRS and CDR2 YFSETQ. The CDR3 here is CASSLERTGLNTEAFF. The CDR3, as DNA: TGCGCCAGCAGCTTGGAACGGACAGGGTTGAACACTGAAGCTTTCTTT. The entire variable domain, with the rest obtained from reference TRBV5-1 and TRBJ1-1, is as follows: KAGVTQTPRYLIKTRGQQVTLSCSPISGHRSVSWYQQTPGQGLQFLFEYFSETQRNKGNFPGRFSGRQFSNSRSEMNVSTLELGDSALYLCASSLERTGLNTEAFFGQGTRLTVV.

The chain uses TRBV9 and TRBJ1-2, with D tentatively TRBD1 (6 bases). Germline V gene lookup returns CDR1 SGDLS and CDR2 YYNGEE. Trimming shortened V by 4 bases and J by 6 bases, and 16 bases separated the two germline ends. CDR3 size: 14 residues. The CDR3 loop is CASSLLLGQHGYTF. DNA for the CDR3: TGTGCCAGCAGCCTACTCCTAGGACAGCATGGCTACACCTTC.

This clone was observed a single time. This chain connects TRBV27 to TRBJ1-2; D unresolved. The germline CDR1 and CDR2 sequences are MNHEY and SMNVEV (reference sequence). Trimming removed 3 bases from V and 3 bases from J, with 8 bases in between. The CDR3 extends over 13 amino acids. The CDR3 region is CASSFNQDYGYTF. CDR3 DNA: TGTGCCAGCAGTTTTAATCAGGACTATGGCTACACCTTC.

V and J are TRBV4-3 and TRBJ1-2; TRBD1 matches 8 bases. The length of the CDR3 is 13 residues. Germline CDR1 reads LGHNA; CDR2 reads YSLEER. Trimming removed 2 bases from V and 14 bases from J; junction bases left unmatched: 10. The CDR3 loop reads CASSQLQDRVYTF. Here the CDR3 DNA reads TGCGCCAGCAGCCAACTTCAGGACAGGGTGTATACCTTC.

The V gene is TRBV4-3, the J gene TRBJ2-1, with 7 bases aligning to TRBD2. The junction had 3 bases not matched to a gene; V was cut back by 2 bases and J by 5 bases. The CDR3 length is 14 residues. The V gene's germline CDR1 is LGHNA and CDR2 YSLEER. The CDR3 DNA sequence: TGCGCCAGCAGCCAATCACTAGCGAACAATGAGCAGTTCTTC. Translating it yields CASSQSLANNEQFF.

The chain recombines TRBV2 with TRBJ1-5, with no clear D. The CDR3 runs to 12 residues. The germline V gene encodes CDR1 SNHLY and CDR2 FYNNEI. The V end lost 6 bases, the J end lost 7 bases, and 10 bases lay between the germline ends. The DNA for the CDR3 is TGTGCCAGCAGCGACTTAAGGCAGCCCCAGCATTTT. It is translated as CASSDLRQPQHF.

V is TRBV7-8 and J is TRBJ2-2; 15 nucleotides align to TRBD2. The CDR3 covers 17 residues. Germline V CDR1 and CDR2: SGHVS, FQNEAQ. The trim removed 2 bases at V and 6 bases at J, leaving 4 bases unmatched. The CDR3 reads CASSLRRTSGGAGELFF. The CDR3 DNA sequence: TGTGCCAGCAGCTTACGGAGGACTAGCGGGGGGGCCGGGGAGCTGTTTTTT. The full variable domain, in which reference TRBV7-8 and TRBJ2-2 provide the parts outside the CDR3, is GAGVSQSPRYKVAKRGQDVALRCDPISGHVSLFWYQQALGQGPEFLTYFQNEAQLDKSGLPSDRFFAERPEGSVSTLKIQRTQQEDSAVYLCASSLRRTSGGAGELFFGEGSRLTVL.

The chain links TRBV11-3 to TRBJ2-2; unclear D gene. The germline V gene encodes CDR1 SGHNT and CDR2 YENEEA. The CDR3 runs 14 residues. Trimming stripped 4 bases from V and 0 bases from J, with 6 bases between. CDR3 DNA sequence: TGTGCCAGCAGCTCCTATACGAACACCGGGGAGCTGTTTTTT. It is translated as CASSSYTNTGELFF.

V is TRBV14 and J is TRBJ2-3, with D perhaps TRBD2 (5 bases). CDR3 length equals 18 residues. The V and J ends lost 4 bases and 5 bases respectively, with 25 bases between them. Germline CDR1 is SGHDN and CDR2 is FVKESK. This CDR3 is CASSRRTQTFLAVDTQYF. DNA for the CDR3: TGTGCCAGCAGCCGTCGGACCCAAACCTTTCTAGCCGTAGATACGCAGTATTTT.

The chain links TRBV15 to TRBJ1-4; D call uncertain. The CDR3 is 16 residues long. V lost 5 bases and J lost 0, with 13 bases in between. CDR1 is LNHNV and CDR2 is YYDKDF in the germline V gene (reference sequence). DNA for the CDR3: TGTGCCACCAGCTGGAGAAGATCGGCAACTAATGAAAAACTGTTTTTT. It encodes CATSWRRSATNEKLFF.

The V and J genes are TRBV5-6 and TRBJ2-7; 9 nucleotides match TRBD1. The V gene's germline CDR1 is SGHDT and CDR2 YYEEEE. The trim removed 4 bases at V and 6 bases at J, leaving 11 bases unmatched. This CDR3 comprises 15 residues. The CDR3 coding sequence is TGTGCCAGCAGCCGTACGGACAGGGGTTTAAGCGAGCAGTACTTC. Translated: CASSRTDRGLSEQYF. Using reference TRBV5-6 and TRBJ2-7 for the parts outside the CDR3, the full variable domain is DAGVTQSPTHLIKTRGQQVTLRCSPKSGHDTVSWYQQALGQGPQFIFQYYEEEERQRGNFPDRFSGHQFPNYSSELNVNALLLGDSALYLCASSRTDRGLSEQYFGPGTRLTVT.

The chain couples TRBV7-2 to TRBJ1-2; 8 nucleotides agree with TRBD1. CDR3 length equals 14 residues. The germline gives CDR1 SGHTA, CDR2 FQGNSA. J was trimmed by 1 base and V by 5 bases; bases with no gene match: 3. The CDR3 reads CASSQDRVNYGYTF. CDR3 DNA sequence: TGTGCCAGCAGCCAGGACAGGGTTAACTATGGCTACACCTTC.

CDR3 in amino acids: CASSSGEIYNSPLHF. CDR3 in DNA: TGTGCCAGCAGCTCGGGAGAAATCTATAATTCACCCCTCCACTTT. This chain joins TRBV11-3 and TRBJ1-6; D gene uncertain. Germline V gene data show CDR1 as SGHNT and CDR2 as YENEEA. The CDR3 length is 15 residues. Deletions cut 4 bases from V and 3 bases from J, with 10 bases between. The variable domain in full, with the rest retrieved from reference TRBV11-3 and TRBJ1-6, is EAGVVQSPRYKIIEKKQPVAFWCNPISGHNTLYWYLQNLGQGPELLIRYENEEAVDDSQLPKDRFSAERLKGVDSTLKIQPAELGDSAVYLCASSSGEIYNSPLHFGNGTRLTVT.

The chain joins TRBV3-1 (or the pseudogene TRBV3-2) to TRBJ1-6, with D possibly matching TRBD1 (5 bases). The CDR3 covers 15 residues. CDR1 is LGHDT and CDR2 is YNNKEL in the germline V gene (reference sequence). The ends were cut back, 0 bases at V and 5 bases at J, with 8 bases in the middle. CDR3 residues: CASSQEGVHNSPLHF. The DNA for the CDR3 is TGTGCCAGCAGCCAAGAAGGGGTCCATAATTCACCCCTCCACTTT.

The chain links TRBV27 to TRBJ1-6; D is undetermined. With 6 bases removed from V and 16 bases from J, the gap between germline ends came to 16 bases. The CDR3 runs to 12 residues. CDR1 is MNHEY, CDR2 SMNVEV, per germline (reference sequence). In DNA form, the CDR3 reads TGTGCCAGCAGCATCTGGGATGGGAGACTCCACTTT. As protein: CASSIWDGRLHF.

This chain joins TRBV24-1 and TRBJ1-2; no clear D gene. V shed 4 bases and J shed 2 bases, with 10 bases lying between them. The CDR3 is 14 amino acids. Germline V gene lookup returns CDR1 KGHDR and CDR2 SFDVKD. The CDR3 region has the DNA TGTGCCACCAGTGACAGCGGTAGAAACTATGGCTACACCTTC. Protein sequence: CATSDSGRNYGYTF.

The chain employs TRBV7-9 and TRBJ1-1, with D perhaps matching TRBD1 (5 bases). This CDR3 spans 15 amino acids. Deletions cut 0 bases from V and 2 bases from J, with 10 bases between. The germline gives CDR1 SEHNR, CDR2 FQNEAQ (reference sequence). The CDR3 region has the DNA TGTGCCAGCAGCTTAGCGTCCGGGGGAAACACTGAAGCTTTCTTT. Amino acids: CASSLASGGNTEAFF.

The chain has TRBV30 and TRBJ1-4; D is possibly TRBD1 (5 bases). Germline lookup yields CDR1 GTSNPN and CDR2 SVGIG (reference sequence). V was shortened by 5 bases and J by 4 bases, with 14 bases between the two germline ends. The CDR3 has 14 residues. The CDR3 coding sequence is TGTGCCTGGGCCCCAGGCGGGGGTAATGAAAAACTGTTTTTT. Translated, it gives CAWAPGGGNEKLFF.

The J gene is TRBJ2-7, the V gene TRBV3-1 (or the pseudogene TRBV3-2); 13 bases align to TRBD2. Germline assignment: CDR1 LGHDT and CDR2 YNNKEL (reference sequence). This CDR3 is 17 amino acids long. V lost 1 base, J lost 2 bases, and 5 bases stayed unmatched. CDR3 sequence (DNA): TGTGCCAGCAGCCAAGGACTAGCGGGGGGCCCAGCCTACGAGCAGTACTTC. This translates into CASSQGLAGGPAYEQYF.

The V and J genes are TRBV7-2 and TRBJ2-7; maybe TRBD1 (5 bases). Trimming removed 1 base at V and 3 bases at J, with 10 bases between. CDR3 length: 14 residues. In germline, CDR1 is SGHTA, CDR2 FQGNSA. The CDR3 DNA sequence: TGTGCCAGCAGCTTAGGGGCAGGGAACTACGAGCAGTACTTC. Encoded protein: CASSLGAGNYEQYF.

This chain connects TRBV5-8 to TRBJ2-3; a possible D gene is TRBD1 (5 bases). The V end lost 3 bases, the J end lost 1 base, and 12 bases lay between the germline ends. Germline CDR1 is SGHTS and CDR2 is YDEGEE. The CDR3 totals 15 residues. For the CDR3, the DNA is TGTGCCAGCAGCTCCAGGGTCTTTCGCACAGATACGCAGTATTTT. Encoded protein: CASSSRVFRTDTQYF.

The gene calls are TRBV3-1 (or the pseudogene TRBV3-2) and TRBJ1-2; D ambiguous. The germline V gene has CDR1 LGHDT and CDR2 YNNKEL (reference sequence). This CDR3 spans 17 amino acids. Trimming left V 3 bases short and J 2 bases short, with 19 bases between. This CDR3 is CASSQTPLSGRNYGYTF. CDR3 DNA: TGTGCCAGCAGCCAGACCCCGTTGTCAGGAAGGAACTATGGCTACACCTTC.

The V and J genes are TRBV2 and TRBJ2-1, with TRBD1 matching over 9 bases. V shed 4 bases and J 5 bases; nucleotides not matched to a gene: 6. Germline assignment: CDR1 SNHLY and CDR2 FYNNEI. There are 15 residues in the CDR3. CDR3 region: CASSVGQGRHNEQFF. The CDR3 DNA is TGTGCCAGCAGTGTCGGACAGGGGAGGCACAATGAGCAGTTCTTC.

V is TRBV11-1 and J is TRBJ1-5; D remains ambiguous. Germline V gene lookup returns CDR1 SGHAT and CDR2 FQDESV (reference sequence). V gave up 5 bases and J gave up 6 bases, with 11 bases separating them. This CDR3 comprises 13 residues. CDR3 DNA sequence: TGTGCCAGCAGCCAAAACGGTGGTCAGCCCCAGCATTTT. It specifies CASSQNGGQPQHF.